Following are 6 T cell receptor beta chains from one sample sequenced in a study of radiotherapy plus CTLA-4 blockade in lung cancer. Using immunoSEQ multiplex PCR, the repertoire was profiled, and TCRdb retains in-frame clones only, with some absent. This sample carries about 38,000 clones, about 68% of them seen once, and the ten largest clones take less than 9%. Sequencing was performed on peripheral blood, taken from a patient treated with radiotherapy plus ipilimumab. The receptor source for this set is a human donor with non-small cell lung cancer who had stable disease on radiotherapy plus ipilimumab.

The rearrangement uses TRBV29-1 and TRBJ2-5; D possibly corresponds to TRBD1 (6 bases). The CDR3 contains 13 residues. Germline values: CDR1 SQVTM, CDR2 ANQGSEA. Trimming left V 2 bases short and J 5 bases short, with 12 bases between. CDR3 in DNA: TGCAGCGTTGAAATTACAGGGCCGGAGACCCAGTACTTC. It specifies CSVEITGPETQYF.

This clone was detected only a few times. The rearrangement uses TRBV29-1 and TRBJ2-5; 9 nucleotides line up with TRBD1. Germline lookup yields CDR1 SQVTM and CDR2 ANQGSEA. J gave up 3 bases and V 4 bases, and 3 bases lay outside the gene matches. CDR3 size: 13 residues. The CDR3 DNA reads TGCAGCGTTGCACAGGGGGCCAAAGAGACCCAGTACTTC. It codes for CSVAQGAKETQYF.

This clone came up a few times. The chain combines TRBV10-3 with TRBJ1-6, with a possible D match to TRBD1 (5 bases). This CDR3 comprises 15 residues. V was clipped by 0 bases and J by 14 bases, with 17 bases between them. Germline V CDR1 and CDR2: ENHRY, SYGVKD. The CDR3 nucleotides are TGTGCCATCAGTGAGTCGATGGACGCAGGGTTCACCCTCCACTTT. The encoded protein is CAISESMDAGFTLHF.

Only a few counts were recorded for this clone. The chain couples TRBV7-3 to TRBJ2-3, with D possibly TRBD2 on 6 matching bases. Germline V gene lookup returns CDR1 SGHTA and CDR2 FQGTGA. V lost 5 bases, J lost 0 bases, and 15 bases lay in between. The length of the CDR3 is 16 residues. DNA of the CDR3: TGTGCCAGCAGCCTAAAGGACGGGGGTAGCACAGATACGCAGTATTTT. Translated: CASSLKDGGSTDTQYF.

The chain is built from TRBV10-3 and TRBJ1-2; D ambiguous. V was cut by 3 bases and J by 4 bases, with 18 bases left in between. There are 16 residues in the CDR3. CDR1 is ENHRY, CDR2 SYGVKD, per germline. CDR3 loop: CAISDRPPGLTYGYTF. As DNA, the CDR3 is TGTGCCATCAGTGACCGACCTCCGGGGTTGACCTATGGCTACACCTTC.

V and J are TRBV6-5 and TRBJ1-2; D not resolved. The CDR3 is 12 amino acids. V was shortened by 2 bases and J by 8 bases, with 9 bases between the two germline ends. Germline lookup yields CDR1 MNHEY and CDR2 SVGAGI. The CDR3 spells CASSYGEYGYTF. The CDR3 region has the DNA TGTGCCAGCAGTTACGGGGAATACGGCTACACCTTC.